This TCR beta chain was captured in a study of T cells after yellow fever vaccination. It was through 5'RACE template switching that TCR cDNA was made, with a universal primer site and UMIs added. TCRdb reprocessed the 5' RACE reads via MiXCR and lists one record per CDR3 protein. Among some 220,000 distinct CDR3 sequences listed, 3% to 3.5% were seen once. The sample holds a few counts of this clonotype. Its antigen is unidentified. General study findings and limits: FACS-sorted repertoires could harbor abundant contaminating bulk-population clonotypes. The appearance of a small share of clonotypes in both CD4 and CD8 compartments was observed. The booster saw the reappearance of most primary-vaccination clones (more than 95% CD4, 80% to 90% CD8).

Germline V lookup: CDR1 MNHEY, CDR2 SMNVEV (reference sequence). Trimming left V 6 bases short and J 6 bases short, with 3 bases between. The CDR3 contains 9 residues. The sequence was obtained from a man aged 18 to 29 who received the YFV17D yellow fever vaccine. The rearrangement uses TRBV27 and TRBJ2-7; D gene ambiguous. Sequencing used CD4+ T cells sorted from PBMCs, obtained 10 days after the yellow fever booster vaccination. This CDR3 is CASRVEQYF. CDR3 sequence (DNA): TGTGCCAGCAGGGTCGAGCAGTACTTC.